This TCR beta chain was documented in a study of tumor-infiltrating lymphocytes in primary liver carcinoma. Study findings and constraints: The top-250-clone fraction was significantly higher in tumors than in blood (p = 0.039).

This clonotype was recorded a few times. The antigen is not known. The researchers obtained blood RNA from unsorted whole blood and also extracted germline DNA. Germline V lookup: CDR1 MNHNY, CDR2 SVGAGI (reference sequence). This CDR3 spans 15 amino acids. Trimming cost V 2 bases and J 0 bases, with 8 bases left between them. TCR beta cDNA came from about 500 ng total RNA, primed with a constant-region primer. Libraries of TCR beta came from three nested multiplex PCR rounds with slightly modified ARM-PCR. Rounds one and two of PCR, each of 10 cycles, were primed with TRBV1-TRBV30 forward primers and a C-beta reverse primer. TCRdb re-analysed the multiplex PCR reads in MiXCR, keeping a single row per CDR3 protein. The table has approximately 340,000 distinct CDR3 sequences, less than 65% seen once.

Sequencing was carried out using peripheral blood. This sequence joins TRBV6-6 and TRBJ1-3; no definite D call. The clonotype comes from a man aged 40-49 years with primary liver carcinoma and hepatitis B virus infection. DNA for the CDR3: TGTGCCAGCAGTTACCCGTCAGACTCTGGAAACACCATATATTTT. This encodes CASSYPSDSGNTIYF.